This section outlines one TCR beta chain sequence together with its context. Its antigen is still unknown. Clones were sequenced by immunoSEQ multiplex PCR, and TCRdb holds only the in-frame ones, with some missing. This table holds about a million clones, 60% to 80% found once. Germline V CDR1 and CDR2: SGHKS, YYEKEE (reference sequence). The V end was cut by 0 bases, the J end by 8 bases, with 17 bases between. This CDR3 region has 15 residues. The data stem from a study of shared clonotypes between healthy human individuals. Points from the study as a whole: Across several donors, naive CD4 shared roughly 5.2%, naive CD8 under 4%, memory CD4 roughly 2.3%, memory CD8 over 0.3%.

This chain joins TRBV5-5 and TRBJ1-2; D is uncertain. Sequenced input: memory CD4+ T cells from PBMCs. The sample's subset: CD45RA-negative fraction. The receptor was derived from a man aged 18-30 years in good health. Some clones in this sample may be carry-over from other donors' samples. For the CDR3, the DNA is TGTGCCAGCAGCTTGGATTACACGGTGGTAGGCGGCTACACCTTC. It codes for CASSLDYTVVGGYTF.